The 24 T cell receptor beta chains reported below all come from one sample, sequenced in a study of T cell responses to AZD1222 COVID-19 vaccine. Assay: immunoSEQ multiplex PCR; the TCRdb copy retains only in-frame clones and omits some. The data hold over 100,000 clones, with 87% observed a single time. The material was peripheral blood, obtained 28 days after the second AZD1222 dose. The source is an adult who received the AZD1222 COVID-19 vaccine.

This clone was counted once. The gene calls are TRBV12-3 or TRBV12-4 and TRBJ1-4; no firm D call. The CDR3 has 12 amino acids. Trimming removed 1 base at V and 16 bases at J, with 13 bases between. The CDR3 DNA sequence: TGTGCCAGCAGTTTAGGGTGGGGTAATCGGTTTTTT. The encoded protein is CASSLGWGNRFF.

This chain connects TRBV2 to TRBJ1-1; D perhaps matches TRBD1 (6 bases). The CDR3 extends over 13 amino acids. Trimming removed 5 bases from V and 3 bases from J, with 10 bases in between. The V gene's germline CDR1 is SNHLY and CDR2 FYNNEI. DNA for the CDR3: TGTGCCAGCAGTCAAAACAGGGACACTGAAGCTTTCTTT. Its protein product is CASSQNRDTEAFF. Full variable domain (missing parts from reference TRBV2 and TRBJ1-1): EPEVTQTPSHQVTQMGQEVILRCVPISNHLYFYWYRQILGQKVEFLVSFYNNEISEKSEIFDDQFSVERPDGSNFTLKIRSTKLEDSAMYFCASSQNRDTEAFFGQGTRLTVV.

V gene TRBV19 combines with J gene TRBJ2-2; D is unclear. There are 15 residues in the CDR3. Per the germline V gene, CDR1 is LNHDA and CDR2 is SQIVND (reference sequence). V was shortened by 6 bases and J by 1 base, with 12 bases between the two germline ends. The CDR3 loop reads CASSILYGNTGELFF. The CDR3 DNA is TGTGCCAGTAGCATTTTATACGGGAACACCGGGGAGCTGTTTTTT. The complete variable domain, with remaining parts taken from reference TRBV19 and TRBJ2-2, reads DGGITQSPKYLFRKEGQNVTLSCEQNLNHDAMYWYRQDPGQGLRLIYYSQIVNDFQKGDIAEGYSVSREKKESFPLTVTSAQKNPTAFYLCASSILYGNTGELFFGEGSRLTVL.

The count of this clone is one. CDR3 DNA sequence: TGTGCCAGCAGTACTAACTCCTACGAGCAGTACTTC. This encodes CASSTNSYEQYF. This chain uses TRBV12-3 or TRBV12-4 with TRBJ2-7; no clear D gene. Trimming took off 5 bases at V and 0 bases at J, with 5 bases between the two ends. There are 12 residues in the CDR3.

This clone was found a few times. The V and J genes are TRBV30 and TRBJ1-3, with a possible D match to TRBD1 (5 bases). The CDR3 length is 14 residues. Trimming stripped 2 bases from V and 0 bases from J, with 8 bases between. Germline CDR1 and CDR2: GTSNPN and SVGIG (reference sequence). DNA of the CDR3: TGTGCCTGGAGTAGAGGGACCTCTGGAAACACCATATATTTT. Translation gives CAWSRGTSGNTIYF.

The chain employs TRBV7-8 and TRBJ1-5; the match to TRBD1 covers 7 bases. The V gene end was trimmed by 5 bases and the J gene end by 4 bases; junction bases not matched to a gene: 8. Germline-derived CDR1 and CDR2 are SGHVS and FQNEAQ. This CDR3 comprises 15 residues. CDR3: CASSPPGTENQPQHF. CDR3 in DNA: TGTGCCAGCAGCCCGCCCGGGACAGAGAATCAGCCCCAGCATTTT.

The chain couples TRBV6-2 or TRBV6-3 to TRBJ1-1; a weak D match, TRBD1 (6 bases). Germline CDR1 is MNHEY and CDR2 is SVGEGT. This CDR3 is 15 amino acids long. V lost 6 bases, J lost 2 bases, and 16 bases lay in between. The CDR3 DNA is TGTGCCAGCAGCTTCACAGGGACCACTAACACTGAAGCTTTCTTT. As protein: CASSFTGTTNTEAFF.

The CDR3 nucleotides read TGTGCCAGCAGCTCGGGGACAGTCGGAAACACCATATATTTT. It encodes CASSSGTVGNTIYF. The V and J genes are TRBV7-9 and TRBJ1-3; 7 nucleotides match TRBD1. V shed 4 bases, J shed 4 bases, and the junction held 4 bases outside the gene matches. Germline values: CDR1 SEHNR, CDR2 FQNEAQ (reference sequence). This CDR3 is built from 14 residues.

The J gene is TRBJ1-4, the V gene TRBV7-2; D perhaps matches TRBD1 (6 bases). CDR1 is SGHTA, CDR2 FQGNSA, per germline. V shed 5 bases and J shed 7 bases, with 17 bases lying between them. The CDR3 contains 15 residues. The chain's CDR3 is CASSLMGGAGEKLFF. CDR3 DNA: TGTGCCAGCAGCCTAATGGGGGGGGCCGGTGAAAAACTGTTTTTT.

The chain employs TRBV29-1 and TRBJ2-7; D unclear. The CDR3 contains 13 residues. V lost 3 bases, J lost 6 bases, and 15 bases lay in between. Germline CDR1 is SQVTM and CDR2 is ANQGSEA. CDR3 DNA sequence: TGCAGCGTTGAGAACACCCCAGGTGGCGAGCAGTACTTC. Protein: CSVENTPGGEQYF.

The CDR3 spells CASRPGTRNTEAFF. For the CDR3, the DNA is TGTGCCAGCCGGCCCGGGACACGGAACACTGAAGCTTTCTTT. The rearrangement joins TRBV3-1 (or the pseudogene TRBV3-2) to TRBJ1-1; possible D gene TRBD1, 6 bases. This CDR3 has 14 residues. The ends were cut back, 8 bases at V and 1 base at J, with 14 bases in the middle. Germline V lookup: CDR1 LGHDT, CDR2 YNNKEL (reference sequence).

This clone was picked up one time. This chain links TRBV13 with TRBJ1-2; D perhaps matches TRBD1 (6 bases). Trimming pared 6 bases from V and 4 bases from J, leaving 18 bases between. The CDR3 extends over 15 amino acids. Germline V lookup: CDR1 PRHDT, CDR2 FYEKMQ (reference sequence). The CDR3 sequence: CASSYNRGAGYGYTF. The CDR3 nucleotides read TGTGCCAGCAGTTACAATCGGGGGGCCGGCTATGGCTACACCTTC.

This chain links TRBV28 with TRBJ2-1; 12 bases are shared with TRBD2. The V segment lost 4 bases and the J segment 0 bases; nucleotides outside the gene matches: 1. Germline assignment: CDR1 MDHEN and CDR2 SYDVKM. The CDR3 sequence is 16 residues long. The CDR3 nucleotides are TGTGCCAGCAGTTGGGGACTAGCGGGCTCCTACAATGAGCAGTTCTTC. Translating gives CASSWGLAGSYNEQFF. Full variable domain (rest looked up from reference TRBV28 and TRBJ2-1): DVKVTQSSRYLVKRTGEKVFLECVQDMDHENMFWYRQDPGLGLRLIYFSYDVKMKEKGDIPEGYSVSREKKERFSLILESASTNQTSMYLCASSWGLAGSYNEQFFGPGTRLTVL.

This chain joins TRBV6-2 or TRBV6-3 and TRBJ1-2; 7 bases fit TRBD1. V shed 5 bases, J shed 5 bases, and the junction held 8 bases outside the gene matches. Germline CDR1 and CDR2: MNHEY and SVGEGT. The CDR3 consists of 14 residues. CDR3 in DNA: TGTGCCAGCAGTGAGACAGGGAACCTTTATGGCTACACCTTC. This codes for CASSETGNLYGYTF.

The J gene is TRBJ2-3, the V gene TRBV7-6; D is unclear. This CDR3 has 15 residues. Germline V gene sequence: CDR1 SGHVS, CDR2 FNYEAQ. V was cut by 4 bases and J by 2 bases, with 13 bases left in between. The CDR3 here is CASSSSRVSTDTQYF. The CDR3 nucleotides read TGTGCCAGCAGCTCCTCGCGAGTTTCCACAGATACGCAGTATTTT.

This sequence joins TRBV10-3 and TRBJ1-2; TRBD1 is a possible D gene (5 bases). Trimming cost V 3 bases and J 4 bases, with 15 bases left between them. CDR1 and CDR2 from the germline V gene are ENHRY and SYGVKD. The CDR3 length is 15 residues. The DNA for the CDR3 is TGTGCCATCAGTGACCCGAAACACGACAGCTATGGCTACACCTTC. Encoded protein: CAISDPKHDSYGYTF.

The chain joins TRBV7-8 to TRBJ1-1, with unresolved D. The CDR3 is 13 residues long. The germline gives CDR1 SGHVS, CDR2 FQNEAQ. Trimming left V 4 bases short and J 0 bases short, with 6 bases between. The CDR3 DNA is TGTGCCAGCAGCTGGCCACTGAACACTGAAGCTTTCTTT. Its protein is CASSWPLNTEAFF. The full variable domain, its missing parts supplied by reference TRBV7-8 and TRBJ1-1, is GAGVSQSPRYKVAKRGQDVALRCDPISGHVSLFWYQQALGQGPEFLTYFQNEAQLDKSGLPSDRFFAERPEGSVSTLKIQRTQQEDSAVYLCASSWPLNTEAFFGQGTRLTVV.

The genes are TRBV18 and TRBJ2-6; the D is unclear. CDR3 size: 17 residues. Germline V gene data show CDR1 as KGHSH and CDR2 as LQKENI. Trimming stripped 3 bases from V and 0 bases from J, with 12 bases between. The CDR3 protein is CASSPSLGSSGANVLTF. The CDR3 DNA follows: TGTGCCAGCTCACCTTCACTCGGAAGCTCTGGGGCCAACGTCCTGACTTTC.

The gene calls are TRBV11-3 and TRBJ2-1; D unclear. CDR1 is SGHNT and CDR2 is YENEEA in the germline V gene. Between the trimmed V and J ends, which lost 0 bases and 8 bases, there was a span of 11 bases. This CDR3 spans 14 amino acids. The CDR3: CASSLEGPSHEQFF. The CDR3, as DNA: TGTGCCAGCAGCTTAGAGGGCCCGAGCCATGAGCAGTTCTTC. The complete variable domain, with remaining parts taken from reference TRBV11-3 and TRBJ2-1, reads EAGVVQSPRYKIIEKKQPVAFWCNPISGHNTLYWYLQNLGQGPELLIRYENEEAVDDSQLPKDRFSAERLKGVDSTLKIQPAELGDSAVYLCASSLEGPSHEQFFGPGTRLTVL.

CDR3 protein: CASSERLAGQGMNTEAFF. CDR3 coding DNA: TGTGCCAGCAGTGAAAGATTGGCAGGGCAGGGGATGAACACTGAAGCTTTCTTT. V and J are TRBV2 and TRBJ1-1; TRBD1 might be the D (6 bases). V was clipped by 2 bases and J by 0 bases, with 19 bases between them. The CDR3 extends over 18 amino acids. Germline CDR1 and CDR2: SNHLY and FYNNEI. Full variable domain (rest looked up from reference TRBV2 and TRBJ1-1): EPEVTQTPSHQVTQMGQEVILRCVPISNHLYFYWYRQILGQKVEFLVSFYNNEISEKSEIFDDQFSVERPDGSNFTLKIRSTKLEDSAMYFCASSERLAGQGMNTEAFFGQGTRLTVV.

This chain links TRBV4-3 with TRBJ2-7; D is unresolved. V gave up 0 bases and J gave up 9 bases, with 21 bases separating them. The CDR3 totals 16 residues. Germline assignment: CDR1 LGHNA and CDR2 YSLEER. CDR3: CASSQDWSITPRGQYF. As DNA, the CDR3 is TGCGCCAGCAGCCAAGATTGGTCAATAACCCCGAGAGGGCAGTACTTC.

V and J are TRBV3-1 (or the pseudogene TRBV3-2) and TRBJ1-6; weak D call: TRBD1 (6 bases). Trimming took off 0 bases at V and 9 bases at J, with 12 bases between the two ends. The CDR3 is 15 residues long. Germline assignment: CDR1 LGHDT and CDR2 YNNKEL (reference sequence). The CDR3, as DNA: TGTGCCAGCAGCCAAGATATGGGGGGCGGTTCACCCCTCCACTTT. Amino acids: CASSQDMGGGSPLHF.

V usage is TRBV6-6 and J usage is TRBJ1-5, with D maybe TRBD1 (6 bases). The germline V gene has CDR1 MNHNY and CDR2 SVGAGI (reference sequence). The V and J ends lost 5 bases and 2 bases respectively, with 13 bases between them. The CDR3 consists of 15 residues. CDR3 nucleotide sequence: TGTGCCAGCAGTAAACAACAGGGTGGCAATCAGCCCCAGCATTTT. Translating gives CASSKQQGGNQPQHF.

The chain has TRBV6-2 or TRBV6-3 and TRBJ1-6, with D tentatively TRBD1 (5 bases). CDR1 and CDR2 (germline): MNHEY, SVGEGT. This CDR3 is built from 16 residues. V was clipped by 2 bases and J by 6 bases, with 14 bases between them. The CDR3 protein is CASSYARGGSNSPLHF. The CDR3 DNA is TGTGCCAGCAGTTACGCCCGCGGGGGTAGTAATTCACCCCTCCACTTT.